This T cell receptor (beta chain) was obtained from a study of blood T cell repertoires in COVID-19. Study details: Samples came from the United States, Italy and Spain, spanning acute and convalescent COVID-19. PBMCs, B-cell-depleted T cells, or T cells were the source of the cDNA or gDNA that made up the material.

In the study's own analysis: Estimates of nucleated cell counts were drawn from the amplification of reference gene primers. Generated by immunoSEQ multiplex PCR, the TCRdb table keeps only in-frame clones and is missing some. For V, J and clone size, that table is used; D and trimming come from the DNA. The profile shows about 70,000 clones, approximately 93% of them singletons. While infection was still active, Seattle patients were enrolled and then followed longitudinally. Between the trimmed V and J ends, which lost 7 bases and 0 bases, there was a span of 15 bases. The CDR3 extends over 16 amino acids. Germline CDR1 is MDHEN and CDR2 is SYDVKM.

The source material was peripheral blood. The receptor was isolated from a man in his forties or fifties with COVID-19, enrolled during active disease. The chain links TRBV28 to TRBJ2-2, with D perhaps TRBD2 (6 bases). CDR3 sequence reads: CASTGVAEPNTGELFF. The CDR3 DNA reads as TGTGCCAGCACTGGGGTAGCGGAGCCGAACACCGGGGAGCTGTTTTTT.